This T cell receptor (beta chain) was captured by sequencing in a study of resident and recirculating memory T cells in vitiligo. About the study: Each patient gave two lesional and two nonlesional epidermal shave biopsies, plus PBMCs.

Measured with immunoSEQ multiplex PCR; TCRdb has only the in-frame clones, and not every one. In the table there are around 76,000 clones, about 89% of which are singletons. Concerning this clone itself: What it binds is unknown.

Study observations and caveats: Sequences differed between biopsy sites and patients, suggesting private specificity.

The V gene end was trimmed by 8 bases and the J gene end by 10 bases; junction bases not matched to a gene: 11. Per the germline V gene, CDR1 is LGHNA and CDR2 is YNFKEQ. CDR3 length: 15 amino acids. The sequence was obtained from a male donor with vitiligo. The sample was blood. J is TRBJ1-6 and V is TRBV4-2; 10 bases agree with TRBD1. The CDR3 nucleotides are TGTGCCAGCGCCGAAGGGGACAGGGGATACTCACCCCTCCACTTT. The encoded protein is CASAEGDRGYSPLHF.